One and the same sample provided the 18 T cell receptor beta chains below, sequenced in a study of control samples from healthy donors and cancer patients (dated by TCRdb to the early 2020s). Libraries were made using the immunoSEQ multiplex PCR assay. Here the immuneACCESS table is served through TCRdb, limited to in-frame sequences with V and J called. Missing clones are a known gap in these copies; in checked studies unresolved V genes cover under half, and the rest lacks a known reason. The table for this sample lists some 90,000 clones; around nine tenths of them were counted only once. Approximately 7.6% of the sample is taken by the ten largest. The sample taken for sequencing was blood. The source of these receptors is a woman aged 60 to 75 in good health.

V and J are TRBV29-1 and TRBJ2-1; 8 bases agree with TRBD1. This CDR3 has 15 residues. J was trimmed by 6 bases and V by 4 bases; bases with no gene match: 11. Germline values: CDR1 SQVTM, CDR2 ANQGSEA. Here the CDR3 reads CSVGGTGTGRNEQFF. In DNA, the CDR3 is TGCAGCGTTGGGGGTACAGGGACAGGCCGCAATGAGCAGTTCTTC.

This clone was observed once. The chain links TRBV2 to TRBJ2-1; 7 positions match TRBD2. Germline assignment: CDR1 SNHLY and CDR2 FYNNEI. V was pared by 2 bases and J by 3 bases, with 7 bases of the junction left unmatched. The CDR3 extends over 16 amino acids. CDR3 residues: CASSENSGGSYNEQFF. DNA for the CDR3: TGTGCCAGCAGTGAAAATTCGGGAGGAAGCTACAATGAGCAGTTCTTC.

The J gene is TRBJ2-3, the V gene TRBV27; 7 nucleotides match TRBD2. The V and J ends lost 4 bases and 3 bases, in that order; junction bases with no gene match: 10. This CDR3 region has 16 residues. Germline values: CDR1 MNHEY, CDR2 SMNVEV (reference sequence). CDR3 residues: CASSSRGSGRTDTQYF. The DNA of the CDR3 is TGTGCCAGCAGTTCCCGAGGTAGCGGGCGAACAGATACGCAGTATTTT.

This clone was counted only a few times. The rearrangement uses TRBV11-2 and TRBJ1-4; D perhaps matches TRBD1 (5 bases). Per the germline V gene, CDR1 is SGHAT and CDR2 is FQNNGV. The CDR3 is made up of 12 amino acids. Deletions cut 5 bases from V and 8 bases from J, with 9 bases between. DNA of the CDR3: TGTGCCAGCAGCCTCCGGGGGGAAAAACTGTTTTTT. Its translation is CASSLRGEKLFF.

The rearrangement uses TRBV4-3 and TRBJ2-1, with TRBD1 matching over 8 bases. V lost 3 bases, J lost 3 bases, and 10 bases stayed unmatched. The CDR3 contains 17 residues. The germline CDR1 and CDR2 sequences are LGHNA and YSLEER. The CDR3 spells CASSQGQPGGFYNEQFF. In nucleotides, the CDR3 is TGCGCCAGCAGCCAGGGACAACCAGGGGGCTTCTACAATGAGCAGTTCTTC.

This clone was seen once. The CDR3 DNA reads as TGTGCCAGCAGCTCTCGGGGAAACACCATATATTTT. This sequence encodes CASSSRGNTIYF. The V call is TRBV21-1, the J call TRBJ1-3. TRBV21-1 is shown as a pseudogene. The CDR3 extends over 12 amino acids.

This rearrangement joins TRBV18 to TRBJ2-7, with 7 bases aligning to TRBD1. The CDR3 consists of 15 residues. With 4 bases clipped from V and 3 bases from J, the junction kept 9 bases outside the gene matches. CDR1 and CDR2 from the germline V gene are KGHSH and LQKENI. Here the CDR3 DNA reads TGTGCCAGCTCACTCAGAGGACAGGTCCTCTACGAGCAGTACTTC. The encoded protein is CASSLRGQVLYEQYF.

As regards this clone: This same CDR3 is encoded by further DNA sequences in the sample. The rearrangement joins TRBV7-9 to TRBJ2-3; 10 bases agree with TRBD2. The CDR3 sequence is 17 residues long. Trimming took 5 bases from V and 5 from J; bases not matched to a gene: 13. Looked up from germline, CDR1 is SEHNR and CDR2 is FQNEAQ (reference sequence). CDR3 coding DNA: TGTGCCAGCAGCGAAGGGGGAGCGGGGGGGCCCGAAGATACGCAGTATTTT. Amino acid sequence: CASSEGGAGGPEDTQYF.

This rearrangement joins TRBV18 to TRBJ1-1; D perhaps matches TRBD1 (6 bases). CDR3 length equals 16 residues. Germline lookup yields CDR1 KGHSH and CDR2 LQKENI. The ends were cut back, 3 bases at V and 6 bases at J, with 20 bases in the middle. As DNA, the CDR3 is TGTGCCAGCTCACCGCAGGGGAATGGTGGGAAATCTGAAGCTTTCTTT. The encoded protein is CASSPQGNGGKSEAFF.

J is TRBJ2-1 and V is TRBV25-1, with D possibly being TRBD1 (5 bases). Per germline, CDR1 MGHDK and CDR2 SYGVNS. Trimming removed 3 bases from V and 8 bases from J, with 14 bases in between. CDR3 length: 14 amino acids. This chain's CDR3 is CASSDRAKLHEQFF. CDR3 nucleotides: TGTGCCAGCAGTGACAGGGCTAAGTTGCATGAGCAGTTCTTC.

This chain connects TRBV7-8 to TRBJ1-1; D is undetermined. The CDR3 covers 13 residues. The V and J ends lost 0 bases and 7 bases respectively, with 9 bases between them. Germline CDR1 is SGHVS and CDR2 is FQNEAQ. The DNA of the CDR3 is TGTGCCAGCAGCTTAGCCCGGCCCGGTGAAGCTTTCTTT. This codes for CASSLARPGEAFF. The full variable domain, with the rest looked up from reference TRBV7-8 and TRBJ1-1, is GAGVSQSPRYKVAKRGQDVALRCDPISGHVSLFWYQQALGQGPEFLTYFQNEAQLDKSGLPSDRFFAERPEGSVSTLKIQRTQQEDSAVYLCASSLARPGEAFFGQGTRLTVV.

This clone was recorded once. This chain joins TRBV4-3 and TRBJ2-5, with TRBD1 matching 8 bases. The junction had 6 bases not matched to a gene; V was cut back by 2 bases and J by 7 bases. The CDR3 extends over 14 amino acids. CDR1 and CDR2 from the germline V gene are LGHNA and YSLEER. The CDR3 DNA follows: TGCGCCAGCAGCCAACAGGGGGCAGCAGGGACCCAGTACTTC. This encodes CASSQQGAAGTQYF.

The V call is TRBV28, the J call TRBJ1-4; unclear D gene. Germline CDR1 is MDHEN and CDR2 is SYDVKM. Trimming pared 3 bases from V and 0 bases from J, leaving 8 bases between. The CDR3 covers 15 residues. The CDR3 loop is CASSFFRTTNEKLFF. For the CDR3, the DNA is TGTGCCAGCAGTTTTTTTCGGACAACTAATGAAAAACTGTTTTTT.

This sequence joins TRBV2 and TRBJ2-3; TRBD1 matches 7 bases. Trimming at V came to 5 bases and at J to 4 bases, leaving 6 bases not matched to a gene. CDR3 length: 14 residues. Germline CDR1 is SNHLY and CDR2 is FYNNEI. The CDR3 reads CASSQDRTSDTQYF. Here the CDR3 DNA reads TGTGCCAGCAGTCAGGACAGGACTTCAGATACGCAGTATTTT. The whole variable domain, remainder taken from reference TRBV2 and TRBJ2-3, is EPEVTQTPSHQVTQMGQEVILRCVPISNHLYFYWYRQILGQKVEFLVSFYNNEISEKSEIFDDQFSVERPDGSNFTLKIRSTKLEDSAMYFCASSQDRTSDTQYFGPGTRLTVL.

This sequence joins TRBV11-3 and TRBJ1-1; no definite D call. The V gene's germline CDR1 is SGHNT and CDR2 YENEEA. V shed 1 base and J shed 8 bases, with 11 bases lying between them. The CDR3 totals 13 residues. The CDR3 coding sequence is TGTGCCAGCAGCTTAGTCCATAGCACCGAAGCTTTCTTT. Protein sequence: CASSLVHSTEAFF.

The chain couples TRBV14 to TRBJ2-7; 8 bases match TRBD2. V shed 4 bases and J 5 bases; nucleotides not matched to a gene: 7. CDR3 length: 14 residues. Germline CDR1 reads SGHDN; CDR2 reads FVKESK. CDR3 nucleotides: TGTGCCAGCAGCCTCGGGGGGGCTGTCGACGAGCAGTACTTC. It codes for CASSLGGAVDEQYF.

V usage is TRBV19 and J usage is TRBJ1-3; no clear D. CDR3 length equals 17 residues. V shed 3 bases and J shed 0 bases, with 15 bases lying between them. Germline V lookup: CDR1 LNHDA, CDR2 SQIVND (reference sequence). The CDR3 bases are TGTGCCAGTAGTATTCTAGCCAGCCTCAACTCTGGAAACACCATATATTTT. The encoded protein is CASSILASLNSGNTIYF.

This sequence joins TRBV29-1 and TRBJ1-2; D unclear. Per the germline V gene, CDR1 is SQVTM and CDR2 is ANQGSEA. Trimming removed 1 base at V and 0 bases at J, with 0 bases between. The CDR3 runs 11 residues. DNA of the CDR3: TGCAGCGTTGAAGCTAACTATGGCTACACCTTC. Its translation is CSVEANYGYTF.